This T cell receptor (beta chain) was identified in a study of T-cell memory formation after mild COVID-19. Study at large: Most TCR clusters belonged to a single donor.

Unmatched junction bases numbered 3, after V lost 2 bases and J lost 1 base. Germline CDR1 and CDR2: SGHTA and FQGTGA. This CDR3 is built from 15 residues. TCRdb fed the 5' RACE reads into MiXCR, producing one record per CDR3 protein. The table shows fewer than 700,000 distinct CDR3 sequences, with about 20% occurring only once. The sequence was collected from an adult woman who had mild COVID-19 (a few samples of this study predate the infection). Cell type and time point are not known. The chain carries TRBV7-3 and TRBJ2-7; 9 nucleotides line up with TRBD2. Sequencing was done on a sample of PBMCs or a T cell subset sorted from them (not recorded which). CDR3 DNA: TGTGCCAGCAGCTTAGGCGGGGGGGCTTCCTACGAGCAGTACTTC. This codes for CASSLGGGASYEQYF. Full variable domain (rest looked up from reference TRBV7-3 and TRBJ2-7): GAGVSQTPSNKVTEKGKYVELRCDPISGHTALYWYRQSLGQGPEFLIYFQGTGAADDSGLPNDRFFAVRPEGSVSTLKIQRTERGDSAVYLCASSLGGGASYEQYFGPGTRLTVT.